This TCR beta chain derives from a study of monozygotic twins with inflammatory bowel disease. This CDR3 contains 14 residues. Germline V CDR1 and CDR2: SGHRS, YFSETQ. TCRdb reprocessed the 5' RACE reads, with one entry per CDR3 protein and no DNA. This repertoire includes about 450,000 distinct CDR3 sequences. The rearrangement links TRBV5-1 to TRBJ1-1. The receptor was isolated from a human donor with ulcerative colitis or Crohn's disease, or a healthy co-twin of an affected twin (not recorded which). Sequenced: blood. CDR3 residues: CASSLEALNTEAFF.